Here is one T cell receptor (beta chain) with its context. The sample is drawn from a study of technical replicates of blood from a few donors. The CDR3 loop spans 16 amino acids. CDR1 is LGHNA, CDR2 YNFKEQ, per germline. V was clipped by 0 bases and J by 7 bases; unmatched bases: 8. Profiled with immunoSEQ multiplex PCR; TCRdb holds only in-frame clones, not every one. Of 55,000 to 80,000 clones listed, 93% are singletons. Sequences were obtained from T cells isolated from PBMCs. The source is a human donor in good health. The J gene is TRBJ2-5, the V gene TRBV4-2; 10 nucleotides match TRBD2. The CDR3 sequence: CASSQEASGGSGTQYF. The CDR3 nucleotides are TGTGCCAGCAGCCAAGAGGCTAGCGGGGGCTCAGGGACCCAGTACTTC.